This T cell receptor (beta chain) was recovered during a study of T cells in Graves' hyperthyroidism and ophthalmopathy. Study outcomes and limitations: Ophthalmopathy was distinguished from stable hyperthyroidism by 13 V-J signatures.

If no ophthalmopathy progression occurred within 18 months, Graves' hyperthyroidism was stable. Hyperthyroidism, newly diagnosed and lasting under 2 months, affected patients aged 18 to 65. Amplified TCR beta CDR3 regions derived from RNA transcripts. HTBI primers were employed in a first-round RT-PCR of the TCR CDR3. MiXCR, applied by TCRdb to the multiplex PCR reads, yields one record per CDR3 protein. The sample contains some 510,000 distinct CDR3 sequences, around 20% of which appear only once. Deletions cut 3 bases from V and 6 bases from J, with 12 bases between. The CDR3 covers 14 residues. Germline V gene lookup returns CDR1 LNHDA and CDR2 SQIVND (reference sequence). Ten or more counts support this clonotype. The antigen is not known.

Sequences were obtained from blood. The chain joins TRBV19 to TRBJ1-5; D unresolved. The clonotype originates from a man aged 18 to 30 with Graves' hyperthyroidism. The CDR3 DNA reads TGTGCCAGTAGTATGGGAAGGGATCCTCAGCCCCAGCATTTT. Its translation is CASSMGRDPQPQHF. Looking up the rest from reference TRBV19 and TRBJ1-5 gives the full variable domain: DGGITQSPKYLFRKEGQNVTLSCEQNLNHDAMYWYRQDPGQGLRLIYYSQIVNDFQKGDIAEGYSVSREKKESFPLTVTSAQKNPTAFYLCASSMGRDPQPQHFGDGTRLSIL.